Presented here are 28 T cell receptor beta chains from one specimen sequenced in a study of blood T cell repertoires in COVID-19. The method was immunoSEQ multiplex PCR; TCRdb's version includes in-frame clones alone and lacks a portion of them. The sample lists under 200,000 clones, roughly 90% occurring once. Sequenced sample: peripheral blood. These receptors all come from a woman aged 55-75 years with COVID-19, enrolled during active disease.

V and J are TRBV28 and TRBJ1-1; 8 nucleotides match TRBD1. J lost 7 bases, V lost 5 bases, and 9 bases had no gene match. CDR3 length equals 14 residues. Germline V CDR1 and CDR2: MDHEN, SYDVKM. CDR3 region: CASSLTNRGVEAFF. The DNA for the CDR3 is TGTGCCAGCAGTCTTACAAACAGGGGGGTTGAAGCTTTCTTT.

The chain has TRBV5-4 and TRBJ2-1; maybe TRBD2 (6 bases). Per the germline V gene, CDR1 is SGHNT and CDR2 is YYREEE (reference sequence). This CDR3 is built from 13 residues. V lost 4 bases and J 8 bases, leaving 13 bases between the germline ends. The CDR3 loop is CASSARLGDEQFF. In nucleotides, the CDR3 is TGTGCCAGCAGCGCCAGACTAGGGGATGAGCAGTTCTTC.

V is TRBV6-4 and J is TRBJ1-2; D unclear. V was shortened by 2 bases and J by 5 bases, with 6 bases between the two germline ends. This CDR3 is 12 amino acids long. Germline CDR1 reads MRHNA; CDR2 reads SNTAGT. The CDR3, as DNA: TGTGCCAGCAGTGACCCCTTTTATGGCTACACCTTC. Its translation: CASSDPFYGYTF.

The chain employs TRBV27 and TRBJ2-2, with 7 bases fitting TRBD1. Germline CDR1 is MNHEY and CDR2 is SMNVEV (reference sequence). The CDR3 spans 16 residues. J lost 9 bases, V lost 5 bases, and 15 bases had no gene match. CDR3 region: CASSTTGTAGGRELFF. The CDR3 DNA follows: TGTGCCAGCAGTACTACAGGGACAGCTGGAGGCCGGGAGCTGTTTTTT.

This chain connects TRBV12-3 or TRBV12-4 to TRBJ2-7; D is unresolved. The germline V and J ends were trimmed by 6 bases and 4 bases, with 10 bases remaining between them. The CDR3 has 12 amino acids. In DNA, the CDR3 is TGTGCCAGCAGCCCGCACGGTTACGAGCAGTACTTC. It encodes CASSPHGYEQYF.

The chain combines TRBV10-2 with TRBJ2-7; D gene uncertain. V was pared by 3 bases and J by 2 bases, with 14 bases between. Germline loops: CDR1 WSHSY, CDR2 SAAADI. The CDR3 contains 15 residues. This chain's CDR3 is CASSEVPGRTYEQYF. The CDR3 nucleotides are TGCGCCAGCAGTGAAGTTCCGGGTAGAACCTACGAGCAGTACTTC.

V gene TRBV12-3 or TRBV12-4 combines with J gene TRBJ1-2; D call uncertain. CDR3 length: 12 amino acids. Trimming pared 6 bases from V and 5 bases from J, leaving 10 bases between. The CDR3 nucleotides are TGTGCCAGCAGCCCCCCCGTATATGGCTACACCTTC. Protein: CASSPPVYGYTF.

The V gene is TRBV3-1 (or the pseudogene TRBV3-2), the J gene TRBJ2-7; 7 bases fit TRBD2. This CDR3 has 20 amino acids. CDR1 and CDR2 (germline): LGHDT, YNNKEL (reference sequence). V was pared by 0 bases and J by 0 bases, with 17 bases of the junction left unmatched. CDR3: CASSQDLVASGGPSSYEQYF. For the CDR3, the DNA is TGTGCCAGCAGCCAAGATCTTGTGGCTAGCGGAGGCCCGAGCTCCTACGAGCAGTACTTC.

The V call is TRBV7-2, the J call TRBJ2-7, with 13 bases matching TRBD2. With V trimmed by 6 bases and J by 7 bases, 15 bases remained unmatched. The CDR3 spans 17 residues. CDR1 is SGHTA and CDR2 is FQGNSA in the germline V gene. DNA for the CDR3: TGTGCCAGCAGAGGGACTAGCGGGAACTACTCCACATGGGAGCAGTACTTC. Protein product: CASRGTSGNYSTWEQYF.

This chain connects TRBV15 to TRBJ2-7, with TRBD2 identical over 7 bases. CDR1 LNHNV and CDR2 YYDKDF come from the germline V gene (reference sequence). The V segment lost 5 bases and the J segment 2 bases; nucleotides outside the gene matches: 6. This CDR3 region has 14 residues. Here the CDR3 reads CATSAGVGPYEQYF. DNA of the CDR3: TGTGCCACCAGCGCGGGAGTGGGGCCCTACGAGCAGTACTTC.

This clone was counted once. J is TRBJ2-7 and V is TRBV3-1 (or the pseudogene TRBV3-2); 15 bases agree with TRBD2. Germline values: CDR1 LGHDT, CDR2 YNNKEL (reference sequence). With V trimmed by 1 base and J by 1 base, 11 bases remained unmatched. The CDR3 length is 20 residues. CDR3 region: CASSQGLGLAGGPSSYEQYF. Here the CDR3 DNA reads TGTGCCAGCAGCCAAGGTTTAGGACTAGCGGGAGGGCCGTCATCCTACGAGCAGTACTTC.

The rearrangement links TRBV5-4 to TRBJ2-5; 8 bases agree with TRBD2. Germline-derived CDR1 and CDR2 are SGHNT and YYREEE (reference sequence). CDR3 length equals 16 residues. Trimming cost V 4 bases and J 2 bases; bases outside gene matches: 10. Here the CDR3 DNA reads TGTGCCAGCAGCAGGGGAGGTAGCGGGGTACAAGAGACCCAGTACTTC. Amino acid sequence: CASSRGGSGVQETQYF. Combining the CDR3 with reference TRBV5-4 and TRBJ2-5 gives the whole variable domain ETGVTQSPTHLIKTRGQQVTLRCSSQSGHNTVSWYQQALGQGPQFIFQYYREEENGRGNFPPRFSGLQFPNYSSELNVNALELDDSALYLCASSRGGSGVQETQYFGPGTRLLVL.

V gene TRBV2 combines with J gene TRBJ1-6; no clear D gene. This CDR3 is built from 11 residues. The germline CDR1 and CDR2 sequences are SNHLY and FYNNEI. V was trimmed by 7 bases and J by 8 bases, leaving 6 bases between them. The CDR3 DNA is TGTGCCAGCACTGGGCATTCACCCCTCCACTTT. Its protein product is CASTGHSPLHF.

The rearrangement joins TRBV7-8 to TRBJ1-5, with 10 bases lining up with TRBD1. Unmatched junction bases numbered 6, after V lost 5 bases and J lost 2 bases. The length of the CDR3 is 16 residues. Germline assignment: CDR1 SGHVS and CDR2 FQNEAQ. CDR3 bases: TGTGCCAGCAGCGAAGGGACAGGGGTTGGCAATCAGCCCCAGCATTTT. As protein: CASSEGTGVGNQPQHF. The whole variable domain, remainder taken from reference TRBV7-8 and TRBJ1-5, is GAGVSQSPRYKVAKRGQDVALRCDPISGHVSLFWYQQALGQGPEFLTYFQNEAQLDKSGLPSDRFFAERPEGSVSTLKIQRTQQEDSAVYLCASSEGTGVGNQPQHFGDGTRLSIL.

The V and J genes are TRBV18 and TRBJ2-1, with 12 bases aligning to TRBD2. Germline CDR1 KGHSH, CDR2 LQKENI. The junction had 7 bases not matched to a gene; V was cut back by 5 bases and J by 5 bases. The CDR3 runs to 16 residues. The CDR3 nucleotides are TGTGCCAGCTCATCGCAACTAGCGGGAGGAAACAATGAGCAGTTCTTC. This translates into CASSSQLAGGNNEQFF.

The V call is TRBV19, the J call TRBJ2-7, with TRBD1 matching 8 bases. CDR3 length equals 17 residues. Germline lookup yields CDR1 LNHDA and CDR2 SQIVND (reference sequence). After removal of 1 base from V and 2 bases from J, the junction contained 10 bases not matched to a gene. CDR3 in amino acids: CASSIGGPGQETYEQYF. CDR3 bases: TGTGCCAGTAGTATAGGAGGGCCGGGACAGGAAACCTACGAGCAGTACTTC.

CDR3 amino acids: CASSIRKRGPNYGYTF. In DNA form, the CDR3 reads TGTGCCAGTAGTATCCGGAAAAGGGGGCCTAACTATGGCTACACCTTC. The chain employs TRBV19 and TRBJ1-2; TRBD1 matches 7 bases. This CDR3 spans 16 amino acids. Germline lookup yields CDR1 LNHDA and CDR2 SQIVND (reference sequence). V dropped 3 bases and J dropped 0; count of bases not matched to a gene: 7.

The rearrangement joins TRBV5-4 to TRBJ2-5, with a possible D match to TRBD1 (5 bases). The CDR3 is 14 residues long. Deletions cut 1 base from V and 5 bases from J, with 12 bases between. Germline CDR1 reads SGHNT; CDR2 reads YYREEE (reference sequence). The CDR3 DNA sequence: TGTGCCAGCAGCTTGTTCGATCAGGGTGAGACCCAGTACTTC. Translating it yields CASSLFDQGETQYF.

The rearrangement joins TRBV2 to TRBJ2-1; 8 bases agree with TRBD1. Germline CDR1 reads SNHLY; CDR2 reads FYNNEI. The trim removed 6 bases at V and 0 bases at J, leaving 4 bases unmatched. The CDR3 contains 15 residues. The CDR3 DNA reads TGTGCCAGCAGATACGGACAGGGCTCCTACAATGAGCAGTTCTTC. Protein product: CASRYGQGSYNEQFF. The complete variable domain, with remaining parts taken from reference TRBV2 and TRBJ2-1, reads EPEVTQTPSHQVTQMGQEVILRCVPISNHLYFYWYRQILGQKVEFLVSFYNNEISEKSEIFDDQFSVERPDGSNFTLKIRSTKLEDSAMYFCASRYGQGSYNEQFFGPGTRLTVL.

V gene TRBV6-5 combines with J gene TRBJ2-1, with 7 nucleotides matching TRBD1. This CDR3 region has 14 residues. After removal of 6 bases from V and 7 bases from J, the junction contained 9 bases not matched to a gene. Germline V lookup: CDR1 MNHEY, CDR2 SVGAGI. This CDR3 reads CASSLTTGQNEQFF. Here the CDR3 DNA reads TGTGCCAGCAGCCTGACGACAGGGCAGAATGAGCAGTTCTTC.

The chain combines TRBV5-1 with TRBJ2-2, with D possibly being TRBD2 (5 bases). The CDR3 is 14 residues long. V was cut by 0 bases and J by 7 bases, with 10 bases left in between. In germline, CDR1 is SGHRS, CDR2 YFSETQ. Here the CDR3 DNA reads TGCGCCAGCAGCTTGGATGTTCGGGGCGGGGAGCTGTTTTTT. Translated, it gives CASSLDVRGGELFF.

The V and J genes are TRBV15 and TRBJ2-1, with TRBD2 identical over 9 bases. V shed 5 bases and J 5 bases; nucleotides not matched to a gene: 4. The germline gives CDR1 LNHNV, CDR2 YYDKDF (reference sequence). This CDR3 is built from 14 residues. The CDR3 nucleotides are TGTGCCACCAGCGCGGGGGGGGCGCACAATGAGCAGTTCTTC. Translated: CATSAGGAHNEQFF.

This rearrangement joins TRBV23-1 to TRBJ2-3, with D hard to call. TRBV23-1 is an ORF for which the function is uncertain. Trimming left V 3 bases short and J 0 bases short, with 4 bases between. CDR3 length: 13 amino acids. The CDR3 nucleotides are TGCGCCAGCAGTCACTCTAGCACAGATACGCAGTATTTT. It codes for CASSHSSTDTQYF.

The J gene is TRBJ1-6, the V gene TRBV23-1; tentatively, D is TRBD1 (5 bases). TRBV23-1 is reported as an ORF; its role is uncertain. Trimming stripped 0 bases from V and 4 bases from J, with 10 bases between. CDR3 size: 16 residues. The CDR3 nucleotides read TGCGCCAGCAGTCAATCGTGGACACGGTATAATTCACCCCTCCACTTT. Residues: CASSQSWTRYNSPLHF.

The chain uses TRBV24-1 and TRBJ1-2; the match to TRBD1 covers 8 bases. The CDR3 covers 18 residues. Germline CDR1 is KGHDR and CDR2 is SFDVKD. The trim removed 3 bases at V and 7 bases at J, leaving 18 bases unmatched. The CDR3 loop is CATSDPLGGVRGLGGYTF. CDR3 sequence (DNA): TGTGCCACCAGTGATCCACTAGGAGGCGTCAGGGGGCTTGGTGGCTACACCTTC.

This chain uses TRBV19 with TRBJ1-2, with unresolved D. The CDR3 length is 16 residues. Trimming took off 5 bases at V and 5 bases at J, with 21 bases between the two ends. The germline V gene encodes CDR1 LNHDA and CDR2 SQIVND (reference sequence). CDR3 DNA sequence: TGTGCCAGTAGTGACATTGACGGGATCGCCTTTTATGGCTACACCTTC. It specifies CASSDIDGIAFYGYTF.

This clone has only one observation. The rearrangement uses TRBV11-3 and TRBJ2-7; 8 positions match TRBD2. V lost 5 bases and J lost 3; bases outside the gene matches: 6. In germline, CDR1 is SGHNT, CDR2 YENEEA. The CDR3 loop spans 14 amino acids. CDR3 nucleotides: TGTGCCAGCAGCCCCTCGGGACTAGTCTACGAGCAGTACTTC. This translates into CASSPSGLVYEQYF.

This clone appeared once. The chain combines TRBV5-6 with TRBJ2-7; 10 bases are a match to TRBD2. The CDR3 consists of 14 residues. V gave up 0 bases and J gave up 6 bases; unmatched junction bases: 3. Per germline, CDR1 SGHDT and CDR2 YYEEEE. In DNA form, the CDR3 reads TGTGCCAGCAGCTTGGACCTAGCGGGAGCCGAGCAGTACTTC. It translates to CASSLDLAGAEQYF.